The rows below give T cell receptor beta chains drawn from one sample of a study of blood T cell repertoires in COVID-19. The data were produced by immunoSEQ multiplex PCR, yet TCRdb's version contains in-frame clones alone and is incomplete. There are roughly 280,000 clones in the sample; 70% to 90% occur only once, and 9.5% to 12% lies in the top ten. The sequencing input was peripheral blood. The receptor source for this set is a woman in her seventies with acute or convalescent COVID-19. The CDR3 runs from the conserved cysteine through the conserved F or W. Each record gives: J gene, D gene, clone size, V gene, CDR3 length, CDR3 DNA, CDR3 protein. A D gene is named only where the DNA matches it firmly. For some rows the clone size is stated as once, few or many, or as a class when expanded; others skip it.

TRBJ1-2 | TRBD1 | . | TRBV18 | 13 | TGTGCCAGCTCCCTTGGACAGGCCTTTGGCTACACCTTC | CASSLGQAFGYTF
TRBJ2-2 | TRBD1 | . | TRBV5-4 | 13 | TGTGCCAGCAGCATGACAGGGGCCGGGGAGCTGTTTTTT | CASSMTGAGELFF
TRBJ1-1 | TRBD1 | . | TRBV6-6 | 15 | TGTGCCAGCAGTTTCGAAGGACAGGGGAACACTGAAGCTTTCTTT | CASSFEGQGNTEAFF
TRBJ1-5 | . | few | TRBV16 | 12 | TGTGCCAGCGGAGACCCCAATCAGCCCCAGCATTTT | CASGDPNQPQHF
TRBJ1-3 | TRBD1 | . | TRBV29-1 | 13 | TGCAGCGCTACAGGGGACTCTGGAAACACCATATATTTT | CSATGDSGNTIYF
TRBJ2-2 | TRBD1 | . | TRBV19 | 15 | TGTGCCAGTAGTTGGACAGGGGGAATCACCGGGGAGCTGTTTTTT | CASSWTGGITGELFF
TRBJ1-5 | TRBD1 | . | TRBV2 | 16 | TGTGCCAGCAGCTCCGGACAGGGGGGGGCTGGTCAGCCCCAGCATTTT | CASSSGQGGAGQPQHF
TRBJ2-1 | . | . | TRBV5-6 | 11 | TGTGCCAGCAGCTTGGCATATGAGCAGTTCTTC | CASSLAYEQFF
TRBJ1-1 | . | . | TRBV5-1 | 15 | TGCGCCAGCAGCCCCCGGCGGGGTGGGAACACTGAAGCTTTCTTT | CASSPRRGGNTEAFF
TRBJ2-7 | TRBD2 | . | TRBV2 | 16 | TGTGCCAGCAGCCCCCCCCCGGGGGGGAGAATCTACGAGCAGTACTTC | CASSPPPGGRIYEQYF
TRBJ2-7 | TRBD2 | . | TRBV6-5 | 15 | TGTGCCAGCAGCCTAGCGGGGGGGGACCTCTACGAGCAGTACTTC | CASSLAGGDLYEQYF
TRBJ2-3 | . | once | TRBV5-6 | 13 | TGTGCCAGCAGCTTTTTCGGGGCAGATACGCAGTATTTT | CASSFFGADTQYF
TRBJ1-3 | . | . | TRBV6-5 | 12 | TGTGCCAGCAGCCTAATTGGAAACACCATATATTTT | CASSLIGNTIYF
TRBJ1-2 | . | . | TRBV29-1 | 13 | TGCAGCGTTGTTGACAGGACAGAGGCTGGCTACACCTTC | CSVVDRTEAGYTF
TRBJ1-5 | TRBD1 | once | TRBV2 | 14 | TGTGCCAGCAAGGGACAGGGAATAGGTCAGCCCCAGCATTTT | CASKGQGIGQPQHF
TRBJ2-7 | . | . | TRBV13 | 16 | TGTGCCAGCAGCTCCCACCCGGGACTCAAACCCTACGAGCAGTACTTC | CASSSHPGLKPYEQYF
TRBJ1-2 | TRBD1 | once | TRBV25-1 | 15 | TGTGCCAGCAGTCCATCGGGGACAGGGTCCTATGGCTACACCTTC | CASSPSGTGSYGYTF